The following is a T cell receptor (beta chain) sequence with its context. No antigen is known for it. The sample holds no much larger clone one base away, and base qualities are not on file. TCRbeta CDR3 regions were amplified from genomic DNA using the immunoSEQ Assay, a bias-controlled multiplex PCR. Per the original workflow: Nucleated cell counts per sample were estimated from amplification of reference gene primers within the assay. To quantify the absolute abundance of each unique TCRbeta CDR3 rearrangement, sequence reads were collapsed and filtered. For each sample, productive Simpson clonality was calculated as the square root of Simpson's diversity index over productive rearrangements. Held by TCRdb, this immuneACCESS table contains in-frame sequences only and omits some clones. Under half of the omission traces to an unresolved V gene where checked; the cause of the rest is unknown. Clone size and V and J calls were adopted from that table, with D and trimming inferred from the DNA. Here the sample has around 470,000 clones; 89% occur a single time. The top ten constitute roughly 1% of the sample.

This entry belongs to a study of blood T cell repertoires in COVID-19 (dated by TCRdb to between 2020 and 2021). About the investigation overall: The collaborator samples originated in the United States, Italy and Spain and spanned the acute and convalescent phases of COVID-19. The material from the prospective study consisted of cDNA or gDNA derived from T cells, B-cell-depleted T cells, or PBMCs. Subjects who had been exposed to COVID-19, were actively infected with it, or had recovered from it provided the deeply sampled blood TCRbeta repertoires that made up the dataset. The repertoires were made available in a free public database intended to serve as a resource for research on the immune response to SARS-CoV-2. The samples were drawn from two sources: the first 160 participants of the ongoing ImmuneRACE study, and 1,254 subjects contributed by 6 global collaborators. Nearly every sample came with metadata listing a de-identified subject ID, COVID-19 status, age in years and sex. Where available, HLA class I and class II types were taken from metadata supplied by the sample provider and were not determined by assay-based typing.

In Seattle, one collaborating source enrolled patients while the infection was active and tracked those patients longitudinally over the course of disease. Each collaborating institution followed its own protocols to collect whole blood in K2EDTA tubes. Collaborator samples were shipped for TCRbeta analysis as frozen whole blood, isolated PBMCs, or DNA extracted from either sample type. Trimming at the junction amounts to 2 bases on V and 1 base on J, and the germline ends lie 11 bases apart. The CDR3 runs 14 residues from the cysteine to the phenylalanine. The only DNA kept is the CDR3, 42 bases in frame from the first base. In the germline V gene (reference sequence), CDR1 corresponds to GTSNPN and CDR2 to SVGIG. General findings and caveats noted by the study authors: The amount of clinical and demographic metadata varied by source and participant and was provided uncurated.

The sequenced sample consisted of peripheral blood. The clonotype comes from a man in his late teens or twenties with COVID-19, enrolled during active disease. The chain links TRBV30 with TRBJ1-1; too little of a D gene remains to name it. The CDR3 in this case is CAWSLGRQNTEAFF. The nucleotide sequence is given as TGTGCCTGGAGTTTAGGCAGACAGAACACTGAAGCTTTCTTT.